This TCR beta chain comes out of a study of T cell responses to AZD1222 COVID-19 vaccine. The wider study: Investigators merged groups given second doses at roughly 4 or roughly 12 weeks.

Study results and caveats: Spike-specific TCR breadth and depth grew following two AZD1222 doses. Reports indicate that nearly half of spike-specific TCRs are directed at unmutated variant regions. White British ancestry dominated among donors, who included more females, and clonal diversity was possibly underestimated.

With regard to this clone: The antigen remains undetermined.

This table comes from immunoSEQ multiplex PCR, and its TCRdb copy is limited to in-frame clones, with some not included. The sample shows over 150,000 clones, 87% of them seen only once. V dropped 4 bases and J dropped 1 base, with 4 bases sitting between them. CDR1 SGHAT and CDR2 FQNNGV come from the germline V gene. This CDR3 has 12 amino acids. This receptor was identified in an adult in good health. This rearrangement joins TRBV11-2 to TRBJ1-1; D is undetermined. Material: peripheral blood, obtained on day 0 of AZD1222 vaccination. The CDR3 here is CASSWANTEAFF. Here the CDR3 DNA reads TGTGCCAGCAGCTGGGCGAACACTGAAGCTTTCTTT.